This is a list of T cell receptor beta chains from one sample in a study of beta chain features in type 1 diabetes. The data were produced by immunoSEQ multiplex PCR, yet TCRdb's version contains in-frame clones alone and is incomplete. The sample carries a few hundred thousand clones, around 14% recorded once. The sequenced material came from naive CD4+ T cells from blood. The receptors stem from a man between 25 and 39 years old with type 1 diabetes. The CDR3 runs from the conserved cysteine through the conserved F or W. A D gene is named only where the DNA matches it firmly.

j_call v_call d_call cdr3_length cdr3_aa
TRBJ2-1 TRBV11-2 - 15 CASSLDAASYNEQFF
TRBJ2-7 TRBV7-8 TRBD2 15 CASSSPGLVSVEQYF
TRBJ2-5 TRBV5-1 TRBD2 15 CASSLKAGGGETQYF
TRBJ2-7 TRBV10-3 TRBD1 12 CATGQMSYEQYF
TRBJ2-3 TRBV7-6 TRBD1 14 CASSLGQGKDTQYF
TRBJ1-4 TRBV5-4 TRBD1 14 CASSVGTGSEKLFF
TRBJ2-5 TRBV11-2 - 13 CASSLDSPETQYF
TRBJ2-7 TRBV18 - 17 CASSPRQLQDFSYEQYF
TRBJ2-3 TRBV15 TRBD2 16 CATSRASGSSTDTQYF
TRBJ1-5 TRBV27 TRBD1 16 CASRRLRTGDNQPQHF
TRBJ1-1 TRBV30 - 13 CAWSPRGAGEAFF
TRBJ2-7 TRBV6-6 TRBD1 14 CASSPGQGAYEQYF
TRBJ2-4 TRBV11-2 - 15 CASSLAYLAKNIQYF
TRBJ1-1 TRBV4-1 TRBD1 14 CASSQVQGASEAFF
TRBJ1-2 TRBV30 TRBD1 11 CACTGGYGYTF
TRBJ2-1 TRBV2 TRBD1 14 CASRKTGGVNEQFF
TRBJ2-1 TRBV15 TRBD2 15 CATSRGGSSYNEQFF
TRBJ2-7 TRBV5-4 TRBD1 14 CASSLGGDRDEQYF
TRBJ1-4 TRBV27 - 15 CASSLAGVLNEKLFF
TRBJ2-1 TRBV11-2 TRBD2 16 CASSLGASGAYNEQFF
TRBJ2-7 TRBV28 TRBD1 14 CASSSPDRAYEQYF
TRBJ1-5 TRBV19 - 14 CASSTDRFNQPQHF
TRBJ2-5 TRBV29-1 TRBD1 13 CSVGAGGEETQYF
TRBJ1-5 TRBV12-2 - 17 CASRFPDRGQSNQPQHF
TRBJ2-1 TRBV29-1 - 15 CSVEDRLAGYNEQFF
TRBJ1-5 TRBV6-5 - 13 CASSQGHNQPQHF
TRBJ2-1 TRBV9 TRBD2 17 CASSVEPSGVEYNEQFF
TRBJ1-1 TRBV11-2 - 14 CASSLAGAQGEAFF
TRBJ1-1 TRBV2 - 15 CASIGTTLPGTEAFF
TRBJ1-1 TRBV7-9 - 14 CASSLASENTEAFF
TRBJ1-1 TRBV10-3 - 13 CAISNIMNTEAFF
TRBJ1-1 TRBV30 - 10 CAWRRTETFF